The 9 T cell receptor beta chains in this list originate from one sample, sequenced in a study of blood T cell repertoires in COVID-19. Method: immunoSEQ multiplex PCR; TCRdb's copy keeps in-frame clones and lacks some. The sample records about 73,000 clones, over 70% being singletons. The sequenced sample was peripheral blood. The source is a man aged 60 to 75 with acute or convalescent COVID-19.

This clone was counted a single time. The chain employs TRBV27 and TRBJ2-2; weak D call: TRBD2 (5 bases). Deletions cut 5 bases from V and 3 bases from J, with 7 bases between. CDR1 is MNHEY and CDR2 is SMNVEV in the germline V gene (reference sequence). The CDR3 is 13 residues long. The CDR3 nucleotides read TGTGCCAGCAGTACGCGGGACACCGGGGAGCTGTTTTTT. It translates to CASSTRDTGELFF.

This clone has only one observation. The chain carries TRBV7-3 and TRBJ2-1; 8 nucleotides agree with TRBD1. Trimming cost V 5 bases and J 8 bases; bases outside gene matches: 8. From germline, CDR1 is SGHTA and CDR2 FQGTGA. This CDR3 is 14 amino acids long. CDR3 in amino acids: CASSDRQGTDEQFF. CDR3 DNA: TGTGCCAGCAGCGATCGACAGGGGACCGATGAGCAGTTCTTC. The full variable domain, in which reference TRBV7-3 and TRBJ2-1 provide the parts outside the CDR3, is GAGVSQTPSNKVTEKGKYVELRCDPISGHTALYWYRQSLGQGPEFLIYFQGTGAADDSGLPNDRFFAVRPEGSVSTLKIQRTERGDSAVYLCASSDRQGTDEQFFGPGTRLTVL.

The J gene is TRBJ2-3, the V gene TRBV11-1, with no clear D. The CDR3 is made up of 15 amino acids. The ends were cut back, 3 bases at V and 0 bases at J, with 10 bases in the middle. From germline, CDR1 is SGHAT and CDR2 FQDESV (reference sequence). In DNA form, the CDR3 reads TGTGCCAGCAGCTTGGGCTTTACCAGCACAGATACGCAGTATTTT. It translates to CASSLGFTSTDTQYF.

The CDR3 here is CAIRSTNTGRGLNTEAFF. The CDR3, as DNA: TGTGCCATCAGAAGCACGAATACAGGTAGGGGGCTGAACACTGAAGCTTTCTTT. The gene calls are TRBV10-3 and TRBJ1-1, with 7 bases identical to TRBD1. Germline CDR1 and CDR2: ENHRY and SYGVKD. V was pared by 6 bases and J by 0 bases, with 16 bases of the junction left unmatched. The CDR3 has 18 amino acids.

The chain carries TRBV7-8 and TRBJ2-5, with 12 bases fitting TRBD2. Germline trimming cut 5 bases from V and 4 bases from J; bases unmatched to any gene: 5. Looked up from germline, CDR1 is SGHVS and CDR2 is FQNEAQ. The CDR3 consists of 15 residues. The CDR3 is CASSKTSGSGETQYF. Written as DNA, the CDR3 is TGTGCCAGCAGCAAGACTAGCGGGAGCGGAGAGACCCAGTACTTC.

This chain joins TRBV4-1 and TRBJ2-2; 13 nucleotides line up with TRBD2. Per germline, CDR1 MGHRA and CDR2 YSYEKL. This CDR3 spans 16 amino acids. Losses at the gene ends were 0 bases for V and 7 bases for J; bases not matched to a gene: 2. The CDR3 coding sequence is TGCGCCAGCAGCCAAGAACTAGCGGGGGGGAACGGGGAGCTGTTTTTT. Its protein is CASSQELAGGNGELFF.

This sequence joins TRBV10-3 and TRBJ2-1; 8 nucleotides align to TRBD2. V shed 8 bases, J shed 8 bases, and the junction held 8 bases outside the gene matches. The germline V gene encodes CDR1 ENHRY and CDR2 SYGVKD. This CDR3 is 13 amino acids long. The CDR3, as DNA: TGTGCCATCGGAAAGACGACTAGCGATGAGCAGTTCTTC. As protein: CAIGKTTSDEQFF.

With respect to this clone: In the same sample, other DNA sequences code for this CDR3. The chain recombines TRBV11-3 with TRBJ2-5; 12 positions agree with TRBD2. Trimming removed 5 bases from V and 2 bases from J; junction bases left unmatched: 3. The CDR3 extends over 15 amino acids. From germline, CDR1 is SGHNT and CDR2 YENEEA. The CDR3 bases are TGTGCCAGCAGCCCCGGGACTAGCGGGCAAGAGACCCAGTACTTC. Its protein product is CASSPGTSGQETQYF.

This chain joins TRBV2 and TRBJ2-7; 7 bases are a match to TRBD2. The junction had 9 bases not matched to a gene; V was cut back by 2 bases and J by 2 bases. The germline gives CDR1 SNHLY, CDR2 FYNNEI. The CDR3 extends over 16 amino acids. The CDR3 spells CASSEPRLAGAYEQYF. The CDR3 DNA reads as TGTGCCAGCAGTGAACCAAGACTAGCAGGAGCCTACGAGCAGTACTTC.